The rows below give T cell receptor beta chains drawn from one sample of a study of T cell changes during pregnancy in multiple sclerosis. Produced via immunoSEQ multiplex PCR; TCRdb's table is partial and in-frame only. The sample lists 43,000 or so clones, about 90% occurring once. This specimen consisted of peripheral blood, obtained in the first trimester of pregnancy. These receptors came from a female donor with multiple sclerosis, enrolled in a pregnancy study. Each CDR3 is given with its conserved first and last residue. D genes are given only for firm matches. A row's size may be missing; if present it is once, few, many or a size class.

v_call: TRBV10-1; d_call: .; clone_size: .; j_call: TRBJ1-1; cdr3_aa: CASSEGGTNTEAFF; cdr3_nt: TGCGCCAGCAGTGAGGGGGGGACGAACACTGAAGCTTTCTTT
v_call: TRBV20-1; d_call: .; clone_size: .; j_call: TRBJ2-3; cdr3_aa: CSASRLDTQYF; cdr3_nt: TGCAGTGCTAGTCGTCTAGATACGCAGTATTTT
v_call: TRBV2; d_call: .; clone_size: .; j_call: TRBJ1-1; cdr3_aa: CASSKWVAGTEAFF; cdr3_nt: TGTGCCAGCAGCAAGTGGGTAGCGGGCACTGAAGCTTTCTTT
v_call: TRBV5-8; d_call: .; clone_size: .; j_call: TRBJ2-3; cdr3_aa: CASSLGHSTDTQYF; cdr3_nt: TGTGCCAGCAGCCTGGGACACAGCACAGATACGCAGTATTTT
v_call: TRBV7-8; d_call: .; clone_size: .; j_call: TRBJ1-3; cdr3_aa: CASSSSSSISGNTIYF; cdr3_nt: TGTGCCAGCAGCTCTTCGTCGAGCATCTCTGGAAACACCATATATTTT
v_call: TRBV2; d_call: .; clone_size: .; j_call: TRBJ2-5; cdr3_aa: CASSVNLAQETQYF; cdr3_nt: TGTGCCAGCAGTGTTAACCTGGCACAAGAGACCCAGTACTTC
v_call: TRBV7-8; d_call: .; clone_size: once; j_call: TRBJ1-4; cdr3_aa: CASSLVRNGDEKLFF; cdr3_nt: TGTGCCAGCAGCTTAGTCAGGAATGGTGATGAAAAACTGTTTTTT
v_call: TRBV7-6; d_call: TRBD2; clone_size: .; j_call: TRBJ2-2; cdr3_aa: CASSAQAGANTGELFF; cdr3_nt: TGTGCCAGCAGCGCCCAGGCGGGGGCGAACACCGGGGAGCTGTTTTTT
v_call: TRBV5-6; d_call: .; clone_size: .; j_call: TRBJ2-5; cdr3_aa: CASGSWRPQETQYF; cdr3_nt: TGTGCCAGCGGGTCTTGGCGGCCCCAAGAGACCCAGTACTTC
v_call: TRBV7-6; d_call: .; clone_size: .; j_call: TRBJ2-7; cdr3_aa: CASSPRAGDEQYF; cdr3_nt: TGTGCCAGCAGCCCCAGGGCAGGGGACGAGCAGTACTTC
v_call: TRBV19; d_call: .; clone_size: .; j_call: TRBJ2-7; cdr3_aa: CASSIAATNSYEQYF; cdr3_nt: TGTGCCAGTAGTATAGCCGCCACAAATTCCTACGAGCAGTACTTC
v_call: TRBV5-1; d_call: TRBD2; clone_size: once; j_call: TRBJ2-2; cdr3_aa: CASSLGGGNTGELFF; cdr3_nt: TGCGCCAGCAGCTTGGGCGGGGGGAACACCGGGGAGCTGTTTTTT
v_call: TRBV5-6; d_call: TRBD1; clone_size: .; j_call: TRBJ1-1; cdr3_aa: CASSSFPGQGTEAFF; cdr3_nt: TGTGCCAGCAGCTCTTTTCCCGGACAGGGCACTGAAGCTTTCTTT
v_call: TRBV28; d_call: .; clone_size: .; j_call: TRBJ1-1; cdr3_aa: CASSNQRWGGTEAFF; cdr3_nt: TGTGCCAGCAGTAACCAGAGGTGGGGGGGCACTGAAGCTTTCTTT
v_call: TRBV4-3; d_call: .; clone_size: .; j_call: TRBJ1-3; cdr3_aa: CASSQVGAGSGNTIYF; cdr3_nt: TGCGCCAGCAGCCAAGTTGGAGCGGGGTCTGGAAACACCATATATTTT
v_call: TRBV6-5; d_call: .; clone_size: .; j_call: TRBJ1-3; cdr3_aa: CASSYSTGVGNTIYF; cdr3_nt: TGTGCCAGCAGTTACTCGACGGGGGTCGGAAACACCATATATTTT
v_call: TRBV11-2; d_call: .; clone_size: .; j_call: TRBJ1-4; cdr3_aa: CASSLVPGLSEKLFF; cdr3_nt: TGTGCCAGCAGCTTAGTGCCGGGACTTAGTGAAAAACTGTTTTTT
v_call: TRBV30; d_call: .; clone_size: .; j_call: TRBJ1-3; cdr3_aa: CAWSAGNTIYF; cdr3_nt: TGTGCCTGGAGTGCGGGAAACACCATATATTTT
v_call: TRBV23-1; d_call: .; clone_size: .; j_call: TRBJ2-1; cdr3_aa: CASSQFPLYRHNEQFF; cdr3_nt: TGCGCCAGCAGTCAATTCCCCTTATACAGACACAATGAGCAGTTCTTC